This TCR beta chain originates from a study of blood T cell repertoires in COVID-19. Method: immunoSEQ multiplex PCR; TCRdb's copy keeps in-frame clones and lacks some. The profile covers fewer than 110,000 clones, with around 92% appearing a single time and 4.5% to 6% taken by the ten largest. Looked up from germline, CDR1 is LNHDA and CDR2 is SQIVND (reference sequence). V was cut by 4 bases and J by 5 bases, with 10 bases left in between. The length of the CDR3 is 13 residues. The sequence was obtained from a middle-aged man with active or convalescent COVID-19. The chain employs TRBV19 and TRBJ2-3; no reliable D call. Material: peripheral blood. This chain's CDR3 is CASSTSLVDTQYF. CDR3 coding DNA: TGTGCCAGTAGTACCTCTTTAGTAGATACGCAGTATTTT.